One TCR beta chain is described in this entry. What it binds is unknown. The protocol was immunoSEQ multiplex PCR, while the TCRdb copy is restricted to in-frame clones and leaves out a portion. The table lists about 18,000 clones, around four fifths of them singletons. This record comes from a study of somatic mutations in cytotoxic T cells in rheumatoid arthritis. Study conclusions and caveats: Antigens targeted by the expanded CD8+ clones were unknown. Patients with a largest CD8+ clone exceeding 20% of CD8+ cells numbered about an eighth of the roughly 60. Any difference in CD8+ T-cell clonality between patients who had rheumatoid arthritis and healthy controls who were age-matched was not statistically significant.

The clonotype comes from an adult with rheumatoid arthritis. Material: CD8+ T cells sorted from blood.

CDR3 loop: CASSLWARQETQYF. The CDR3 region has the DNA TGTGCCAGCAGTTTATGGGCCAGACAAGAGACCCAGTACTTC. This sequence joins TRBV27 and TRBJ2-5; the D is unclear. V was clipped by 1 base and J by 2 bases, with 8 bases between them. This CDR3 is built from 14 residues. CDR1 is MNHEY, CDR2 SMNVEV, per germline (reference sequence).